This T cell receptor (beta chain) was recorded in a study of blood T cell repertoires in COVID-19. Study overall: Specimens from acute and convalescent COVID-19 originated in the United States, Italy and Spain. T cells, B-cell-depleted T cells, or PBMCs provided the cDNA or gDNA that served as material.

Germline lookup yields CDR1 SNHLY and CDR2 FYNNEI. CDR3 length: 19 residues. J lost 12 bases, V lost 6 bases, and 23 bases had no gene match. Source study methods: How many nucleated cells were present was estimated from reference gene primer amplification. Repertoires were generated with immunoSEQ multiplex PCR, while TCRdb's copy carries only in-frame clones and drops some. V, J and clone size derive from that table, while D and trimming were established from the DNA sequence. The data show about 190,000 clones, 80% to 90% seen once. The material sequenced was peripheral blood. The chain links TRBV2 to TRBJ1-6, with TRBD1 matching over 10 bases. The clonotype was recovered from a woman in her 70s with active or convalescent COVID-19. The CDR3: CASSQGGVTGGRQGVPLHF. In DNA form, the CDR3 reads TGTGCCAGCAGCCAGGGCGGGGTGACAGGGGGCCGGCAAGGGGTACCCCTCCACTTT.